This TCR beta chain was sequenced for a study of a mutant IDH1 vaccine in newly diagnosed glioma. Study in general: Patients, over weeks 1, 3, 5, 7, 11, 15, 19 and 23, received a total of eight vaccinations. Therapy received beforehand was radiotherapy, temozolomide, or both, with most patients given both. An approximately 62% male, approximately 38% female split and a mean age of approximately 38 years characterized treated patients. Vaccines were first given 4-6 weeks after radiotherapy alone, or with temozolomide cycles.

Germline values: CDR1 KGHSH, CDR2 LQKENI. The CDR3 has 15 amino acids. V was pared by 3 bases and J by 2 bases, with 14 bases between. The method was immunoSEQ multiplex PCR; TCRdb's version includes in-frame clones alone and lacks a portion of them. This table holds about 72,000 clones, approximately 84% found once. The sample's time point: week 23, last vaccination. Alongside topical imiquimod, each dose of vaccine comprised 300 ug of mutant IDH1 20-mer peptide. Comments on this clone: No antigen is known for it.

This sequence was found in a man aged 18 to 30 with glioma. This sequence joins TRBV18 and TRBJ2-7; TRBD1 might be the D (6 bases). The sequences come from PBMCs, collected from a glioma patient whose treatment included an IDH1 peptide vaccine. The CDR3 region is CASSPIGQGTYEQYF. In nucleotides, the CDR3 is TGTGCCAGCTCACCTATCGGCCAGGGGACCTACGAGCAGTACTTC.